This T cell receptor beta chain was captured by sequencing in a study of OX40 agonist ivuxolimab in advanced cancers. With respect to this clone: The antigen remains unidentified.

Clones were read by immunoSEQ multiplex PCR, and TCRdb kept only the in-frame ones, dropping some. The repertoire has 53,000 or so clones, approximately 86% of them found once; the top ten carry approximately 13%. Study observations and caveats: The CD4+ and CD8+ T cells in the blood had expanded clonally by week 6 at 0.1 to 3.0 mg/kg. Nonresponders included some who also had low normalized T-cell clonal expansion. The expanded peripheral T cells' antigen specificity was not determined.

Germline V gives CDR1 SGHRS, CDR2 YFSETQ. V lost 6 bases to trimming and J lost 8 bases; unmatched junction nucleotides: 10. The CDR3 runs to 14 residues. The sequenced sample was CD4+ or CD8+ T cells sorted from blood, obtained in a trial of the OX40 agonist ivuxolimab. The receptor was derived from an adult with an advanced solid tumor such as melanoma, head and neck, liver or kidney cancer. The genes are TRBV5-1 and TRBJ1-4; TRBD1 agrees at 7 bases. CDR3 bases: TGCGCCAGCATGCGCGGGACAGCCCAAGAAAAACTGTTTTTT. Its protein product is CASMRGTAQEKLFF.